Below, one T cell receptor beta chain is given with its context. These data belong to a study of shared T cell receptors in the human thymus. Looked up from germline, CDR1 is LGHNA and CDR2 is YSLEER. The CDR3 is 13 amino acids. V was cut by 1 base and J by 3 bases, with 4 bases left in between. Measured with immunoSEQ multiplex PCR; TCRdb has only the in-frame clones, and not every one. The data hold more than 550,000 clones, with roughly 86% observed a single time. These data also formed part of another study, on human thymus T cells. This second report adds: Surgeons resected thymus tissue during corrective heart surgery. An apparent bias in V and J gene usage was seen in thymic and blood repertoires. Related research reported highly overlapping thymic repertoires among unrelated individuals.

The chain employs TRBV4-3 and TRBJ2-1; no firm D call. The receptor was isolated from a boy less than two years old with a congenital heart defect. The specimen was thymocytes. The CDR3 loop reads CASSQGYYNEQFF. CDR3 nucleotides: TGCGCCAGCAGCCAAGGCTACTACAATGAGCAGTTCTTC.